This TCR beta chain is drawn from a study of T cells expressing NK-cell markers. Whole-study findings and limits: Leadership of the CD3+CD56-NKG2C+ fraction also belonged to these clonotypes in a handful of donors.

For each CDR3 protein, TCRdb gives one entry from its re-call of the 5' RACE reads, without DNA. The sample totals about 450,000 distinct CDR3 sequences; its top ten clones hold less than 7.5%. Details on this clonotype: What it binds is unknown.

The CDR3 is made up of 15 amino acids. Germline CDR1 and CDR2: MNHEY and SMNVEV (reference sequence). The TCR sequence derives from a woman aged 18 to 75 in good health. The J gene is TRBJ2-7, the V gene TRBV27; TCRdb's assignment of TRBD1 cannot be checked, as there is no DNA. The sample consisted of blood T cells: a sorted CD56 or NKG2C T cell subset, CD4+ or CD8+ T cells, or bulk PBMC T cells (not recorded which). CDR3 in amino acids: CASSFVTGGAYEQYF.